The TCR beta chain described here comes from a study of blood T cell repertoires in COVID-19 (dated by TCRdb to 2020 to 2022). General notes on the study: Samples covering the acute and convalescent phases of COVID-19 were provided by collaborators in the United States, Italy and Spain. Where available, HLA class I and class II types were taken from metadata supplied by the sample provider and were not determined by assay-based typing. The samples were drawn from the first 160 participants of the ongoing ImmuneRACE study and from 950 to 1,500 subjects provided by 6 global collaborators. The prospective study material was composed of cDNA or gDNA derived from T cells, B-cell-depleted T cells, or PBMCs. Nearly every sample came with metadata listing a de-identified subject ID, COVID-19 status, age in years and sex. The repertoires were made available in a free public database intended to serve as a resource for research on the immune response to SARS-CoV-2. Subjects who had been exposed to COVID-19, were actively infected with it, or had recovered from it provided the deeply sampled blood TCRbeta repertoires that made up the dataset.

The immunoSEQ Assay, a bias-controlled multiplex PCR, was used to amplify TCRbeta CDR3 regions from genomic DNA. Regarding the original processing steps: Within the assay, amplification of reference gene primers was used to estimate how many nucleated cells each sample contained. Sequence reads were collapsed and filtered to measure the absolute abundance of every unique TCRbeta CDR3 rearrangement. Productive Simpson clonality was computed per sample as the square root of Simpson's diversity index over productive rearrangements. Held by TCRdb, this immuneACCESS table contains in-frame sequences only and omits some clones. Under half of the omission traces to an unresolved V gene where checked; the cause of the rest is unknown. The V and J calls and the clone size are those of that table, but D and trimming were determined from the DNA. The sample table contains 300,000 to 350,000 clones; only one count was recorded for 88% of them. Less than 5.5% of the sample belongs to the ten largest clones.

A note on this clone: The target of this receptor is not known. The sample holds no much larger clone one base away, and base qualities are not on file.

Participants in the prospective study were aged 18 to 89 years, lived in under 30 United States geographic areas, and enrolled through a virtual design. To assign participants to cohorts, the prospective study relied on clinical history that participants themselves reported in a screening survey and a study questionnaire. For ImmuneRACE Cohort 3, a participant was defined as recovered based on two consecutive negative NP/OP PCR tests, clearance by a healthcare professional, or resolution of symptoms. Each participant in the prospective study had whole blood, serum and a nasopharyngeal or oropharyngeal swab collected by mobile phlebotomists. Over an approximately 2-month period, participants in the prospective study had the option of providing additional blood draws and questionnaires. Before DNA extraction, prospective study blood samples were shipped either frozen or at room temperature. Trimming takes 2 bases from V and 9 bases from J, and the germline ends sit 11 bases apart. Reading from cysteine to phenylalanine, the CDR3 counts 12 amino acids. Only the CDR3 part of the read is kept: 36 bases, read in frame from the first base. Via the germline V gene, CDR1 is SGHRS and CDR2 YFSETQ.

The research as a whole found: The quantity of clinical and demographic metadata differed by source and by participant and was supplied without curation.

The source of this sequence is a man aged 25 to 40 who had recovered from COVID-19. Recombination joined TRBV5-1 with TRBJ1-1; the D gene is perhaps TRBD1, on 6 matching bases. The material sequenced was PBMCs or T cells enriched from blood (not recorded which). CDR3 loop: CASSFDRSQAFF. Here is the DNA: TGCGCCAGCAGCTTCGACAGGAGTCAAGCTTTCTTT.